A single T cell receptor (beta chain) is shown here with its context. The antigen is not known. Some clones are missing from TCRdb's copy, which holds only in-frame ones; the method was immunoSEQ multiplex PCR. The table records 65,000 to 80,000 clones, approximately 82% of them present only once. CDR1 and CDR2 from the germline V gene are MNHEY and SVGAGI. The CDR3 runs to 13 residues. The ends were cut back, 6 bases at V and 3 bases at J, with 12 bases in the middle. The data are from a study of cytotoxic CD8 clonotypes in ibrutinib-treated CLL. Study background: Collecting the response samples happened after a median 12 months of treatment, with a range of 6 to 36. The study recorded mean values of about 260,000 productive templates and 94,082 productive rearrangements per sample.

Study-level findings and limits: On treatment, the uncommon public clonotypes contracted or remained stable. Relative to age-matched healthy donors, clonality at baseline was higher, and it tracked circulating CD8+ T-cell counts.

The sample here was PBMCs, taken after 24 months of ibrutinib treatment. The receptor was derived from a human donor with chronic lymphocytic leukemia. The chain employs TRBV6-5 and TRBJ2-7; a weak D match, TRBD2 (5 bases). CDR3 in amino acids: CASSPFGDYEQYF. The CDR3 DNA reads as TGTGCCAGCAGCCCGTTCGGGGACTACGAGCAGTACTTC.